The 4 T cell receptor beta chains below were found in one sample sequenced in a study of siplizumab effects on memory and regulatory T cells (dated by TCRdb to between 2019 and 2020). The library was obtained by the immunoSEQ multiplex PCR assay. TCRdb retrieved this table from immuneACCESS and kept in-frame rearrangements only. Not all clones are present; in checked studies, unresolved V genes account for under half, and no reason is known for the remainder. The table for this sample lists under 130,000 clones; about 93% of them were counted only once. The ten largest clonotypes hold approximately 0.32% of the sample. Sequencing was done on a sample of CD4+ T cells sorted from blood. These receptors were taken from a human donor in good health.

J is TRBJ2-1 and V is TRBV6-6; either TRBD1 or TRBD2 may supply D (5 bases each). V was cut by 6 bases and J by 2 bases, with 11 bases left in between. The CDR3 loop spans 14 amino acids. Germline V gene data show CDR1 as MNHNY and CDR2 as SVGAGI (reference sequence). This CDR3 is CASSRPGPYNEQFF. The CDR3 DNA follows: TGTGCCAGCAGCCGCCCGGGACCCTACAATGAGCAGTTCTTC.

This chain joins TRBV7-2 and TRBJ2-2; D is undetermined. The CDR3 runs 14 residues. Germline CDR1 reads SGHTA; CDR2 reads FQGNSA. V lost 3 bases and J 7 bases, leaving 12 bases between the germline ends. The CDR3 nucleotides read TGTGCCAGCAGCTTCGAGAGCCATAGCGGGGAGCTGTTTTTT. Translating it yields CASSFESHSGELFF.

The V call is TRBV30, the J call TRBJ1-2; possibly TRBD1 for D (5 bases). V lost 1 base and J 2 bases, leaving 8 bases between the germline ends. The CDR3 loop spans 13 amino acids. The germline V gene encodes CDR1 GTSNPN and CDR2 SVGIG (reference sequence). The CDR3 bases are TGTGCCTGGAGTGACGGGGGGAACTATGGCTACACCTTC. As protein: CAWSDGGNYGYTF.

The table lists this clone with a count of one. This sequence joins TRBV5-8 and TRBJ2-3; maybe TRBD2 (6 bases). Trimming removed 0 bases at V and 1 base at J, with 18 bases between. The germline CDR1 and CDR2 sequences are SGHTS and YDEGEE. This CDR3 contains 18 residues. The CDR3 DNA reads TGTGCCAGCAGCTTGGGGGCTACGTCGGGAGCCGGCACAGATACGCAGTATTTT. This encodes CASSLGATSGAGTDTQYF.